This TCR beta chain was profiled in a study of neoadjuvant anti-PD-1 for oral cavity cancer (dated by TCRdb to 2020 to 2023). Regarding the complete study: Patients mostly received three to four biweekly doses of nivolumab at 3 mg/kg before curative-intent surgical resection. The parent correlative cohort had 11 to 12 patients and a response rate of more than 25%. A fourth nivolumab dose was given around day 43 to patients without progression, and definitive surgical resection was performed in those patients on days 50-56. Under RECIST 1.1, a patient counted as a responder if showing complete response, partial response or stable disease, and as a non-responder if showing progression.

The time point label of this sample denotes: before neoadjuvant nivolumab. Patients had been newly diagnosed with stage II-IVA oral cavity squamous cell carcinoma, and no prior systemic or radiation treatment had been given to the patients. The cohort was made up of patients with locally advanced, HPV-negative oral cavity squamous cell carcinoma. No culture maintenance or expansion was done, as the peripheral blood mononuclear cells went straight to analysis. Samples were obtained from a longitudinal correlative study of a single-arm phase II trial of neoadjuvant nivolumab in oral cavity squamous cell carcinoma. Subject-matched pre- and post-treatment PBMCs and tumors from three responders and three non-responders underwent genomic DNA-based TCRbeta sequencing. Peripheral blood mononuclear cells were collected once before nivolumab treatment and again after treatment, at the time of surgery. The Maxwell RSC DNA from Cells kit was used to extract genomic DNA from PBMCs.

Concerning this clone: This receptor's antigen is unknown. Qualities for individual bases were not recorded, and no much larger clone is one base off.

For deep sequencing of PBMC libraries, mostly 450 to 500 ng of input genomic DNA was used, and six replicates were run per sample. TCRbeta libraries were prepared with the immunoSEQ hsTCRbeta kit according to the manufacturer's instructions. The finished libraries were brought together in one pool at 3 nM, which was then read using an Illumina NovaSeq 6000 S4 flow cell. The authors processed their data as follows. The immunoSEQ Analyzer was used for raw data preprocessing and quality control. The analysis was restricted to productive rearrangements, with each unique CDR3 amino acid sequence defining a clonotype. Repertoire clonality was estimated as the Gini-Simpson index, which was computed with the R package tcR. Student's t test was used to compare Gini indices, and Pearson correlation was used to assess associations with tumor size change. Not all clones reach the TCRdb copy of this immuneACCESS table, which keeps in-frame sequences only. Checked studies attribute under half of the gap to unresolved V genes and leave the rest unexplained. V, J and clone size were drawn from that table, and D and trimming were deduced from the DNA. The sample includes just over 14,000 clones, with 55% to 75% observed a single time. Roughly 2.9% of the sample rests with the top ten.

General conclusions and limits of the study: The TCR analyses had only a few patients in each response group, and the authors called for validation in larger cohorts. A higher pretreatment blood Treg/Th17 ratio correlated with both higher pretreatment blood TCRbeta clonality and lower post-treatment tumor TCRbeta clonality. Within PBMCs, T cell clonality (Gini index) was significantly higher in non-responders than responders after neoadjuvant nivolumab.

Sequenced material: PBMCs, taken before nivolumab (anti-PD-1) treatment. The clonotype was recovered from a person between 40 and 85 years old with oral cavity squamous cell carcinoma.

The DNA is as follows: TGTGCCAGCAACCTCCCTAGCGGGGCTCAGGGTGAGCAGTTCTTC. It encodes CASNLPSGAQGEQFF. This chain joins TRBV6-1 to TRBJ2-1, and 9 junctional nucleotides match TRBD2. The CDR3 holds 15 amino acids from the cysteine to the phenylalanine. CDR3 DNA only is kept here, 45 bases in frame from base 1. V loses 7 bases at its end and J loses 9 bases; junction bases beyond the gene matches: 13. The germline V gene gives CDR1 as MNHNS and CDR2 as SASEGT.